The present T cell receptor (beta chain) was sequenced within a study of T cell changes during pregnancy in multiple sclerosis (dated by TCRdb to about 2019). With regard to the full study: In women with multiple sclerosis, the researchers looked at how the T cell repertoire shifted as pregnancy progressed.

The library was generated by the immunoSEQ multiplex PCR assay. The source is immuneACCESS, and TCRdb retained only in-frame sequences with V and J called. Part of the clones is not carried over; for the studies checked, unresolved V genes explain less than half of this, and the remainder is unexplained. The sample table shows more than 35,000 clones, and about 92% are seen once. About 0.81% of the sample lies in the top ten. Per the germline V gene, SGHRS is the CDR1 and YFSETQ is the CDR2. The CDR3, cysteine through phenylalanine, is 14 amino acids long. Only CDR3 DNA remains: 42 bases, in frame from the first base. V drops 10 bases and J drops 1 base, leaving 14 bases in between. A note on this clone: The antigen it binds to is not known. Within one base of it there is no much larger clone, and no base qualities were kept.

The chain links TRBV5-1 with TRBJ2-2; the D region possibly corresponds to TRBD1 (5 bases align). The origin of this receptor is a female donor in good health, enrolled as a control in a pregnancy study. The sequencing here drew on CD4+ T cells from peripheral blood mononuclear cells, taken after pregnancy. The CDR3 is CASSRQGNTGELFF. In nucleotide form, the sequence is TGCGCCTCCTCCCGGCAGGGGAACACCGGGGAGCTGTTTTTT.